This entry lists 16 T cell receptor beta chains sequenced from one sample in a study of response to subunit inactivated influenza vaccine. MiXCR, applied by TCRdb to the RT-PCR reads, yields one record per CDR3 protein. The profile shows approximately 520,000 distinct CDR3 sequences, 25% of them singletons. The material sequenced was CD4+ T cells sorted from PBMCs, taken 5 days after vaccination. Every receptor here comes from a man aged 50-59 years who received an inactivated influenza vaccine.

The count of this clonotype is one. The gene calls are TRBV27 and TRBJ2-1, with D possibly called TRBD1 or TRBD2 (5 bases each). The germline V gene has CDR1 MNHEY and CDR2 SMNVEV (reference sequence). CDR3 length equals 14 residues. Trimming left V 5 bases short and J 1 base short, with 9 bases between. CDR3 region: CASSDGASYNEQFF. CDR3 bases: TGTGCCAGCAGTGACGGGGCGTCCTACAATGAGCAGTTCTTC.

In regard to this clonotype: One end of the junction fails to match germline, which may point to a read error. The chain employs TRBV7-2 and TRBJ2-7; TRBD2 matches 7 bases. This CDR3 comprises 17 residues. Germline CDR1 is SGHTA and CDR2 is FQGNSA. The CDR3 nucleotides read TGTGCCTGCAGCTTAGCGCTGGGTGGGGCTAGCGGCTACGAGCAGTACTTC. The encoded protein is CACSLALGGASGYEQYF.

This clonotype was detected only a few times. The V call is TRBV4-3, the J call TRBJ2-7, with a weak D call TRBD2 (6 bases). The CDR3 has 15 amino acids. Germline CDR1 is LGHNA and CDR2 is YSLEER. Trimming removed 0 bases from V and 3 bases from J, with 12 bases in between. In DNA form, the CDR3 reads TGCGCCAGCAGCCAAGATCAAGGAGGGTTCTACGAGCAGTACTTC. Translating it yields CASSQDQGGFYEQYF.

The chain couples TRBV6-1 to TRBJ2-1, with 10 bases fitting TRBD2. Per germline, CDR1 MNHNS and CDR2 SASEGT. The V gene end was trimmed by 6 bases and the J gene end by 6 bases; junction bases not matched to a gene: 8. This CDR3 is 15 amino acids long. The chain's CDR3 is CASRQPGLAFNEQFF. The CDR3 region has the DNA TGTGCCAGCAGGCAACCGGGACTAGCGTTCAATGAGCAGTTCTTC.

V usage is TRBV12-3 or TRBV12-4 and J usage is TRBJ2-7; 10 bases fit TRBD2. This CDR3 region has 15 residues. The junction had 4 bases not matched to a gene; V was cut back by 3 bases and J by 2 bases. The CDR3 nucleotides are TGTGCCAGCAGTTTTTATGGGACTAGCGCCTACGAGCAGTACTTC. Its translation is CASSFYGTSAYEQYF.

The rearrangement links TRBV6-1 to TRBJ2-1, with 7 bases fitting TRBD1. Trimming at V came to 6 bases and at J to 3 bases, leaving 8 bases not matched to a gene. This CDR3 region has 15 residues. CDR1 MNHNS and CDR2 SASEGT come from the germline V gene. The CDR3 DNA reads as TGTGCCAGCAGCCCTCTGACAGGGAACTACAATGAGCAGTTCTTC. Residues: CASSPLTGNYNEQFF.

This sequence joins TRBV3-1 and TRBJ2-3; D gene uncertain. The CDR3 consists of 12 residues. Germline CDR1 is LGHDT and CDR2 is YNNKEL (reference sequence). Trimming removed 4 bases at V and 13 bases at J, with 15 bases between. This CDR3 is CASSRKVGDEYF. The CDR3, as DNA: TGTGCCAGCAGCCGCAAAGTAGGAGATGAGTATTTT.

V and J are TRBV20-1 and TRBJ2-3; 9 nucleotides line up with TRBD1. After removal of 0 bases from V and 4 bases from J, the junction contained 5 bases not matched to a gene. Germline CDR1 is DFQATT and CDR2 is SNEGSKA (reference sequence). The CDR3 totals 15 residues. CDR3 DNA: TGCAGTGCTAGAGAAGGGGACAGGGTGGCAGATACGCAGTATTTT. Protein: CSAREGDRVADTQYF.

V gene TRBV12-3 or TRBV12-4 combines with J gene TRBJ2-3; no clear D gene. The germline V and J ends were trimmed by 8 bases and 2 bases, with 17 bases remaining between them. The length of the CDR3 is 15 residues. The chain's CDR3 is CASRKGELLTDTQYF. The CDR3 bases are TGTGCCAGCCGAAAAGGAGAGCTTCTCACAGATACGCAGTATTTT.

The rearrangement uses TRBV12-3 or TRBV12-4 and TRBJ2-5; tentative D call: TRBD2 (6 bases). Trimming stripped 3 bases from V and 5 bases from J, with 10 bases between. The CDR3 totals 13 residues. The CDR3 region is CASSFVREETQYF. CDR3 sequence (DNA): TGTGCCAGCAGTTTCGTTCGGGAGGAGACCCAGTACTTC.

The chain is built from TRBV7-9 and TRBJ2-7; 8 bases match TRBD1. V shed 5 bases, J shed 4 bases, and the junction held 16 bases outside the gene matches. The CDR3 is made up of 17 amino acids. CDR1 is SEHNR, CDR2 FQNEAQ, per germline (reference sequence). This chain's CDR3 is CASSPPLKGTGTYEQYF. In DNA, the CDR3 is TGTGCCAGCAGCCCTCCCTTAAAAGGGACAGGTACTTACGAGCAGTACTTC.

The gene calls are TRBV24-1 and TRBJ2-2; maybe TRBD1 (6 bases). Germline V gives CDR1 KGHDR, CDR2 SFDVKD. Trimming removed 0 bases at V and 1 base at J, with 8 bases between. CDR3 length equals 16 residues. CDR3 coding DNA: TGTGCCACCAGTGATTTGAGCAGGGGGAACACCGGGGAGCTGTTTTTT. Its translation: CATSDLSRGNTGELFF.

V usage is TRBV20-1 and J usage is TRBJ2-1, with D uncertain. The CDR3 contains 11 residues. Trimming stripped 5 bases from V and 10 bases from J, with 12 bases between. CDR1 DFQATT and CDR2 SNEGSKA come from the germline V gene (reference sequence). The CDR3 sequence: CSAQFNTEQFF. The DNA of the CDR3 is TGCAGTGCTCAGTTTAACACCGAGCAGTTCTTC.

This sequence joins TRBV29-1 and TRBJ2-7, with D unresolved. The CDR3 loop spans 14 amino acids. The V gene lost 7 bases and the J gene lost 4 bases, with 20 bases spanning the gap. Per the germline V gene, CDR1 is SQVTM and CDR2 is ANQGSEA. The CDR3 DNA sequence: TGCAGCGCTGAGTTTTCGGACGGACCTTACGAGCAGTACTTC. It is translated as CSAEFSDGPYEQYF.

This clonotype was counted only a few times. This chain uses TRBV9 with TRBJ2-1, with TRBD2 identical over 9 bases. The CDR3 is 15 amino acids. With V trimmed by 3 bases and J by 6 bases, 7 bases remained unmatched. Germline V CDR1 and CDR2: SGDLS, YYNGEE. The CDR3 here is CASSASGRLGNEQFF. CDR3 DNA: TGTGCCAGCAGCGCGAGCGGGAGGCTTGGCAATGAGCAGTTCTTC.

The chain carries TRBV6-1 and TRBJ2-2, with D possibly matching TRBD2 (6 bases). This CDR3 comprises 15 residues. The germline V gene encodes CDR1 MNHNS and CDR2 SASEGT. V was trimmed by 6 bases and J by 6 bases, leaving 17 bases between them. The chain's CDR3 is CASRRTTSLSGELFF. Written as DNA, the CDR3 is TGTGCCAGCAGAAGAACGACTAGTTTGTCCGGGGAGCTGTTTTTT.